These 26 T cell receptor beta chains were all obtained from the same sample, sequenced in a study of cytomegalovirus exposure and HLA in healthy donors. Assay: immunoSEQ multiplex PCR; the TCRdb copy retains only in-frame clones and omits some. The table lists hundreds of thousands of clones, 85% to 90% of them singletons, with 0.92% in the top ten. The sample consisted of PBMCs. The receptors originated from a woman aged 18-35 years in good health and CMV-seronegative.

V and J are TRBV7-4 and TRBJ2-7; 10 nucleotides agree with TRBD2. The ends lost 2 bases at V and 3 bases at J; junction bases unmatched: 4. Germline loops: CDR1 SGHVT, CDR2 SQSDAQ. The CDR3 spans 15 residues. This CDR3 reads CASSLRPSGSYEQYF. Here the CDR3 DNA reads TGTGCCAGCAGCTTAAGGCCTAGCGGGAGCTACGAGCAGTACTTC.

The rearrangement joins TRBV6-5 to TRBJ2-7; 7 nucleotides align to TRBD1. The CDR3 runs to 14 residues. After removal of 0 bases from V and 4 bases from J, the junction contained 3 bases not matched to a gene. From germline, CDR1 is MNHEY and CDR2 SVGAGI. The CDR3 reads CASSYSPTGYEQYF. The DNA of the CDR3 is TGTGCCAGCAGTTACTCCCCGACAGGGTACGAGCAGTACTTC.

The chain has TRBV28 and TRBJ2-3; 10 bases match TRBD2. Unmatched junction bases numbered 18, after V lost 2 bases and J lost 7 bases. In germline, CDR1 is MDHEN, CDR2 SYDVKM. This CDR3 region has 19 residues. The CDR3 DNA sequence: TGTGCCAGCAGTTTACCCTCTGGGCTAGCGGGAGTTTCTCACTATACGCAGTATTTT. Translated: CASSLPSGLAGVSHYTQYF. The full variable domain, rest sourced from reference TRBV28 and TRBJ2-3, is DVKVTQSSRYLVKRTGEKVFLECVQDMDHENMFWYRQDPGLGLRLIYFSYDVKMKEKGDIPEGYSVSREKKERFSLILESASTNQTSMYLCASSLPSGLAGVSHYTQYFGPGTRLTVL.

This clone has a handful of counts. The V call is TRBV28, the J call TRBJ1-5, with D unresolved. The germline gives CDR1 MDHEN, CDR2 SYDVKM. The V and J ends lost 2 bases and 0 bases respectively, with 8 bases between them. The CDR3 has 15 amino acids. The CDR3 loop is CASSLRSVSNQPQHF. CDR3 DNA: TGTGCCAGCAGTTTACGAAGCGTTAGCAATCAGCCCCAGCATTTT.

The CDR3 coding sequence is TGTGCCAGCAGCCCGGGTCTCTCGACAGATACGCAGTATTTT. Encoded protein: CASSPGLSTDTQYF. This sequence joins TRBV2 and TRBJ2-3; D is undetermined. Germline CDR1 reads SNHLY; CDR2 reads FYNNEI. Trimming pared 6 bases from V and 3 bases from J, leaving 13 bases between. The CDR3 spans 14 residues. Full variable domain (remainder filled in from reference TRBV2 and TRBJ2-3): EPEVTQTPSHQVTQMGQEVILRCVPISNHLYFYWYRQILGQKVEFLVSFYNNEISEKSEIFDDQFSVERPDGSNFTLKIRSTKLEDSAMYFCASSPGLSTDTQYFGPGTRLTVL.

This rearrangement joins TRBV28 to TRBJ1-1, with D maybe TRBD1 (6 bases). CDR3 length: 13 residues. In germline, CDR1 is MDHEN, CDR2 SYDVKM. Trimming removed 7 bases from V and 0 bases from J, with 9 bases in between. The CDR3 DNA is TGTGCCAGCATCGGGACACTGAACACTGAAGCTTTCTTT. Its protein is CASIGTLNTEAFF.

V and J are TRBV6-6 and TRBJ1-1; D uncertain. The CDR3 contains 14 residues. Trimming shortened V by 10 bases and J by 6 bases, and 21 bases separated the two germline ends. CDR1 and CDR2 (germline): MNHNY, SVGAGI (reference sequence). The CDR3 coding sequence is TGTGCCACCCACCCTCGGCAGGTTTCGGCTGAAGCTTTCTTT. The encoded protein is CATHPRQVSAEAFF.

The J gene is TRBJ1-2, the V gene TRBV5-6; D unresolved. The CDR3 consists of 15 residues. Germline values: CDR1 SGHDT, CDR2 YYEEEE. V was clipped by 0 bases and J by 8 bases, with 17 bases between them. The DNA for the CDR3 is TGTGCCAGCAGCTTGGATGTTAGCACGGCGGTAGGCTACACCTTC. It translates to CASSLDVSTAVGYTF.

There are a few counts of this clone. This chain joins TRBV7-9 and TRBJ1-4, with 9 bases lining up with TRBD1. CDR3 length: 15 amino acids. V gave up 5 bases and J gave up 5 bases; unmatched junction bases: 6. Germline V gene sequence: CDR1 SEHNR, CDR2 FQNEAQ (reference sequence). The CDR3 DNA is TGTGCCAGCAGCCCGGGACAGGGAGGGAATGAAAAACTGTTTTTT. Translated: CASSPGQGGNEKLFF.

This chain uses TRBV2 with TRBJ1-2; TRBD1 is a possible D gene (6 bases). This CDR3 has 14 residues. V was clipped by 6 bases and J by 0 bases, with 11 bases between them. Germline V gives CDR1 SNHLY, CDR2 FYNNEI. The CDR3 sequence is CASRSDSPNYGYTF. CDR3 in DNA: TGTGCCAGCAGATCGGACAGCCCTAACTATGGCTACACCTTC.

The rearrangement links TRBV6-5 to TRBJ2-1; 9 positions agree with TRBD1. The J segment lost 9 bases and the V segment lost 5 bases, leaving 2 bases of the junction unmatched. Germline CDR1 MNHEY, CDR2 SVGAGI. The CDR3 spans 12 residues. DNA for the CDR3: TGTGCCAGCAGTCTGACAGGGGGTGAGCAGTTCTTC. Translation: CASSLTGGEQFF.

The chain links TRBV6-5 to TRBJ1-4; the D is unclear. Germline CDR1 reads MNHEY; CDR2 reads SVGAGI. Trimming cost V 2 bases and J 7 bases, with 14 bases left between them. The CDR3 loop spans 15 amino acids. The CDR3 loop reads CASSYTGVGSEKLFF. The CDR3 bases are TGTGCCAGCAGTTACACCGGGGTCGGGAGTGAAAAACTGTTTTTT.

V gene TRBV19 combines with J gene TRBJ2-3; 7 bases are shared with TRBD2. This CDR3 region has 14 residues. J gave up 6 bases and V 5 bases, and 8 bases lay outside the gene matches. In germline, CDR1 is LNHDA, CDR2 SQIVND (reference sequence). Here the CDR3 reads CASSPRGSGDTQYF. The DNA for the CDR3 is TGTGCCAGTAGTCCCCGGGGTAGCGGGGATACGCAGTATTTT.

The V and J genes are TRBV2 and TRBJ2-1; 7 nucleotides match TRBD1. CDR3 length equals 16 residues. CDR1 is SNHLY, CDR2 FYNNEI, per germline. The DNA for the CDR3 is TGTGAAAGCGTCGGGACAGTCCTGAGCTCCTACAATGAGCAGTTCTTC. Its protein product is CESVGTVLSSYNEQFF.

This chain links TRBV2 with TRBJ2-7, with TRBD1 matching 8 bases. J gave up 1 base and V 4 bases, and 6 bases lay outside the gene matches. Germline CDR1 is SNHLY and CDR2 is FYNNEI. The CDR3 has 15 amino acids. The CDR3 coding sequence is TGTGCCAGCAGTGGAACCGGGACAGGTTCCTACGAGCAGTACTTC. This sequence encodes CASSGTGTGSYEQYF.

This sequence joins TRBV18 and TRBJ2-1, with 14 positions matching TRBD2. The length of the CDR3 is 19 residues. The V gene's germline CDR1 is KGHSH and CDR2 LQKENI. V gave up 1 base and J gave up 7 bases; unmatched junction bases: 12. CDR3 DNA sequence: TGTGCCAGCTCACCACTCCCGACTAGCGGGAGGGCCGTGGGGAATGAGCAGTTCTTC. It yields the protein CASSPLPTSGRAVGNEQFF.

This clone occurred once. V gene TRBV19 combines with J gene TRBJ2-7; 12 bases line up with TRBD2. V trimming: 5 bases; J trimming: 3 bases; junction bases outside the gene matches: 5. This CDR3 comprises 15 residues. CDR1 and CDR2 (germline): LNHDA, SQIVND (reference sequence). The CDR3 DNA reads TGTGCCAGTAGTTCTAGCGGGAGGGCCGACTACGAGCAGTACTTC. Translated, it gives CASSSSGRADYEQYF.

The chain recombines TRBV6-1 with TRBJ1-5; D possibly corresponds to TRBD1 (5 bases). CDR3 length: 19 residues. Trimming took off 0 bases at V and 1 base at J, with 19 bases between the two ends. The germline V gene encodes CDR1 MNHNS and CDR2 SASEGT. The CDR3 DNA reads TGTGCCAGCAGTGAAGCTTCGTATCGCAGGGCCGAGAGCAATCAGCCCCAGCATTTT. This codes for CASSEASYRRAESNQPQHF.

The rearrangement uses TRBV9 and TRBJ2-3; TRBD2 agrees at 8 bases. V dropped 2 bases and J dropped 6; count of bases not matched to a gene: 5. The CDR3 covers 14 residues. Germline V CDR1 and CDR2: SGDLS, YYNGEE. CDR3 residues: CASSVTGGPDTQYF. The CDR3 DNA reads as TGTGCCAGCAGCGTTACGGGAGGGCCCGATACGCAGTATTTT. The full variable domain, rest sourced from reference TRBV9 and TRBJ2-3, is DSGVTQTPKHLITATGQRVTLRCSPRSGDLSVYWYQQSLDQGLQFLIQYYNGEERAKGNILERFSAQQFPDLHSELNLSSLELGDSALYFCASSVTGGPDTQYFGPGTRLTVL.

The chain combines TRBV7-2 with TRBJ1-3; possibly TRBD1 for D (5 bases). The CDR3 runs 15 residues. Germline V gene data show CDR1 as SGHTA and CDR2 as FQGNSA. V was pared by 4 bases and J by 4 bases, with 14 bases between. CDR3: CASSSGGFVGNTIYF. The CDR3 nucleotides are TGTGCCAGCAGCTCCGGGGGGTTTGTCGGAAACACCATATATTTT.

The V and J genes are TRBV6-1 and TRBJ2-1, with 7 bases fitting TRBD1. CDR3 size: 13 residues. CDR1 is MNHNS and CDR2 is SASEGT in the germline V gene. V lost 11 bases and J lost 4; bases outside the gene matches: 8. CDR3 DNA sequence: TGTGCCGTACAAGGACAGGAATACAATGAGCAGTTCTTC. Translating gives CAVQGQEYNEQFF.

The CDR3 protein is CASSPPGVVEQFF. Written as DNA, the CDR3 is TGTGCCAGCAGCCCTCCCGGGGTCGTCGAGCAGTTCTTC. The genes are TRBV7-3 and TRBJ2-1; possible D gene TRBD2, 5 bases. CDR1 and CDR2 (germline): SGHTA, FQGTGA. Trimming removed 5 bases from V and 10 bases from J, with 15 bases in between. The CDR3 has 13 residues.

V usage is TRBV7-9 and J usage is TRBJ1-3; no firm D call. Trimming took off 3 bases at V and 0 bases at J, with 9 bases between the two ends. Germline CDR1 is SEHNR and CDR2 is FQNEAQ (reference sequence). The CDR3 is 15 residues long. CDR3 amino acids: CASSFTETSGNTIYF. CDR3 in DNA: TGTGCCAGCAGCTTCACAGAGACCTCTGGAAACACCATATATTTT.

The chain recombines TRBV2 with TRBJ1-2; 7 nucleotides align to TRBD1. J was trimmed by 4 bases and V by 6 bases; bases with no gene match: 8. CDR1 and CDR2 from the germline V gene are SNHLY and FYNNEI. There are 14 residues in the CDR3. The CDR3 bases are TGTGCCAGCAGCGCAGACAGGGCGTCCTATGGCTACACCTTC. Translating gives CASSADRASYGYTF.

J is TRBJ2-7 and V is TRBV5-6, with 7 bases matching TRBD2. The germline V gene encodes CDR1 SGHDT and CDR2 YYEEEE. V trimming: 3 bases; J trimming: 0 bases; junction bases outside the gene matches: 3. This CDR3 is built from 14 residues. CDR3 region: CASSSPGGSYEQYF. The CDR3 DNA sequence: TGTGCCAGCAGCTCCCCGGGGGGCTCCTACGAGCAGTACTTC.

The rearrangement uses TRBV19 and TRBJ2-1; tentative D call: TRBD1 (6 bases). The CDR3 has 12 amino acids. V shed 7 bases and J shed 5 bases, with 9 bases lying between them. Germline V CDR1 and CDR2: LNHDA, SQIVND (reference sequence). In DNA, the CDR3 is TGTGCCAGTAAGGACAGAAACAATGAGCAGTTCTTC. Its translation is CASKDRNNEQFF.